The clone carrying this T cell receptor beta chain was detected once. This CDR3 contains 12 residues. The V gene end was trimmed by 4 bases and the J gene end by 10 bases; junction bases not matched to a gene: 5. CDR1 is GTSNPN and CDR2 is SVGIG in the germline V gene (reference sequence). The data derive from a study of T cell changes during pregnancy in multiple sclerosis. The repertoire was sequenced with immunoSEQ multiplex PCR; TCRdb's copy has only in-frame clones and lacks some. The sample includes some 57,000 clones, about 87% of them seen just once. This material consisted of peripheral blood, taken in the first trimester of pregnancy. This chain joins TRBV30 and TRBJ1-2; TRBD1 aligns across 11 bases. This receptor was identified in a female donor in good health, enrolled as a control in a pregnancy study. CDR3 sequence reads: CAWTRDRGVYTF. The CDR3 nucleotides are TGTGCCTGGACCCGGGACAGGGGGGTCTACACCTTC. Together with reference TRBV30 and TRBJ1-2, the CDR3 gives the full variable domain: SQTIHQWPATLVQPVGSPLSLECTVEGTSNPNLYWYRQAAGRGLQLLFYSVGIGQISSEVPQNLSASRPQDRQFILSSKKLLLSDSGFYLCAWTRDRGVYTFGSGTRLTVV.